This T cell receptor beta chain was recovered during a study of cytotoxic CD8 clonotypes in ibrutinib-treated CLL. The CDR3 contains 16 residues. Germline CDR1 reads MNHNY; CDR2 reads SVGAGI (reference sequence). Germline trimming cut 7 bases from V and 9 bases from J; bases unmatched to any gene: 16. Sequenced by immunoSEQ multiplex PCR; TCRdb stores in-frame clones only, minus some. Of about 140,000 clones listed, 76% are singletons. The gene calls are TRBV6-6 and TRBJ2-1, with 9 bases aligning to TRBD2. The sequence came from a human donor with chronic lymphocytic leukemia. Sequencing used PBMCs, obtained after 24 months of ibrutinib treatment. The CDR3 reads CASTTPSGRTGVEQFF. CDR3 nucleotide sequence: TGTGCCAGCACCACACCAAGCGGGAGGACGGGGGTTGAGCAGTTCTTC.